These 8 T cell receptor beta chains came from one sample sequenced in a study of CD8 T cells in ankylosing spondylitis. Each CDR3 protein gets one entry after TCRdb re-called the 5' RACE reads with MiXCR. The table shows about 240,000 distinct CDR3 sequences, with over 8.5% occurring only once. The sequencing input was blood, either unsorted or a sorted T cell fraction (not recorded which). The origin of the receptors is a male donor with ankylosing spondylitis or in good health (not recorded which).

The chain is built from TRBV20-1 and TRBJ1-4; no definite D call. Trimming took 2 bases from V and 0 from J, leaving 16 bases between them. Per germline, CDR1 DFQATT and CDR2 SNEGSKA (reference sequence). This CDR3 comprises 17 residues. The DNA of the CDR3 is TGCAGTGCTAGACCTCCGGGTCTTCGTGCAACTAATGAAAAACTGTTTTTT. It yields the protein CSARPPGLRATNEKLFF.

This clonotype was detected ten times or more. J is TRBJ2-7 and V is TRBV10-3, with D possibly TRBD2 on 6 matching bases. V lost 2 bases to trimming and J lost 0 bases, with 8 bases between them. The CDR3 totals 14 residues. Germline V gene lookup returns CDR1 ENHRY and CDR2 SYGVKD. CDR3: CAISEGGFSYEQYF. The DNA for the CDR3 is TGTGCCATCAGTGAGGGAGGGTTCTCCTACGAGCAGTACTTC.

Only a few counts were recorded for this clonotype. V usage is TRBV7-8 and J usage is TRBJ2-5; no clear D gene. Germline CDR1 and CDR2: SGHVS and FQNEAQ. Trimming took 4 bases from V and 0 from J, leaving 18 bases between them. CDR3 length: 17 residues. The CDR3 nucleotides are TGTGCCAGCAGCTCCCAGTGGGCGGTAGGGAACCAAGAGACCCAGTACTTC. It encodes CASSSQWAVGNQETQYF.

This clonotype came up many times. The chain uses TRBV9 and TRBJ2-5; D call uncertain. The CDR3 length is 16 residues. With 0 bases removed from V and 2 bases from J, the gap between germline ends came to 14 bases. CDR1 SGDLS and CDR2 YYNGEE come from the germline V gene. DNA of the CDR3: TGTGCCAGCAGCGTAGTTGGAGACACCTCTCAAGAGACCCAGTACTTC. The encoded protein is CASSVVGDTSQETQYF.

In its sample, this clonotype was seen many times. This chain links TRBV20-1 with TRBJ2-7, with TRBD1 identical over 7 bases. With 3 bases clipped from V and 1 base from J, the junction kept 3 bases outside the gene matches. CDR1 and CDR2 from the germline V gene are DFQATT and SNEGSKA (reference sequence). The CDR3 consists of 13 residues. The CDR3 DNA is TGCAGTGCTAGGGACAGGAATTCCTACGAGCAGTACTTC. Its translation: CSARDRNSYEQYF.

This clonotype has a count of ten or more. The V and J genes are TRBV7-3 and TRBJ2-3; TRBD2 might be the D (6 bases). There are 14 residues in the CDR3. Germline CDR1 reads SGHTA; CDR2 reads FQGTGA. Trimming pared 5 bases from V and 1 base from J, leaving 10 bases between. DNA for the CDR3: TGTGCCAGCAGCCCGGGGGTGGGCACAGATACGCAGTATTTT. Protein product: CASSPGVGTDTQYF.

This clonotype was counted only a few times. V and J are TRBV7-2 and TRBJ2-5; 14 nucleotides line up with TRBD2. The V gene's germline CDR1 is SGHTA and CDR2 FQGNSA. V trimming: 1 base; J trimming: 13 bases; junction bases outside the gene matches: 5. The CDR3 is made up of 14 amino acids. CDR3 DNA: TGTGCCAGCAGCTTAGGACTAGCGGGAGGGGGGGTGTACTTC. Protein product: CASSLGLAGGGVYF. The entire variable domain, with the rest obtained from reference TRBV7-2 and TRBJ2-5, is as follows: GAGVSQSPSNKVTEKGKDVELRCDPISGHTALYWYRQSLGQGLEFLIYFQGNSAPDKSGLPSDRFSAERTGGSVSTLTIQRTQQEDSAVYLCASSLGLAGGGVYFGPGTRLLVL.

This clonotype has a count of ten or more. The chain recombines TRBV12-3 or TRBV12-4 with TRBJ2-7; either TRBD1 or TRBD2 may fit D (5 bases each). This CDR3 has 14 residues. The V end was cut by 8 bases, the J end by 0 bases, with 14 bases between. CDR3 DNA sequence: TGTGCCAGCGGGAACAGTGGGGGCTCCTACGAGCAGTACTTC. This translates into CASGNSGGSYEQYF.